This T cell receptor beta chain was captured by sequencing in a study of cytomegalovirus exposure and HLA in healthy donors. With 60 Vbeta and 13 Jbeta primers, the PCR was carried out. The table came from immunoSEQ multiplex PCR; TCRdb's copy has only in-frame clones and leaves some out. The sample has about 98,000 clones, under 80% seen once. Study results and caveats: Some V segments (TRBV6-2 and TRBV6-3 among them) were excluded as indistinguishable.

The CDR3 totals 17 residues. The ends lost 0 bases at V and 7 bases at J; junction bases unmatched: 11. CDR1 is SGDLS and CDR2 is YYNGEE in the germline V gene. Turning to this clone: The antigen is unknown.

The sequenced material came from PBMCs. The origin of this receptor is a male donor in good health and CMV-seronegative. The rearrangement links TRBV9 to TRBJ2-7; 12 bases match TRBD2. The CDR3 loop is CASSVDLAGGVLPEQYF. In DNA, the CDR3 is TGTGCCAGCAGCGTAGATCTAGCGGGAGGGGTTCTCCCTGAGCAGTACTTC.